This T cell receptor (beta chain) was obtained from a study of control samples from healthy donors and cancer patients. The V gene's germline CDR1 is MNHEY and CDR2 SVGAGI. The CDR3 runs to 15 residues. The V segment lost 2 bases and the J segment 5 bases; nucleotides outside the gene matches: 4. Sequencing used immunoSEQ multiplex PCR; TCRdb keeps in-frame clones, though not all of them. The sample includes about 150,000 clones, about 93% of them seen just once. Sequencing used blood. The clonotype originates from a man aged 50-59 years in good health. The rearrangement uses TRBV6-5 and TRBJ2-3; 10 bases line up with TRBD2. CDR3 sequence: CASSYEREGGDTQYF. The CDR3, as DNA: TGTGCCAGCAGTTACGAGCGGGAGGGCGGAGATACGCAGTATTTT.